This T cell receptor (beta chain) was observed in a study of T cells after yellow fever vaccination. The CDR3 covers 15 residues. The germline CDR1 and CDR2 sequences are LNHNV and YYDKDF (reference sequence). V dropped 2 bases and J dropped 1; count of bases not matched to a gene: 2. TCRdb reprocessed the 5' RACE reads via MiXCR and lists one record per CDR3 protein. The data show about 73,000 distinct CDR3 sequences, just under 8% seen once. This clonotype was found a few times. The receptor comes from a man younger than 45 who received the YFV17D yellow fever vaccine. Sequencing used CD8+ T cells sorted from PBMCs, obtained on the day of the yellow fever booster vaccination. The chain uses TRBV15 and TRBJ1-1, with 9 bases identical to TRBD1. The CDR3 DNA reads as TGTGCCACCAGCAGAACAGGGGGCGGGAACACTGAAGCTTTCTTT. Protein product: CATSRTGGGNTEAFF.